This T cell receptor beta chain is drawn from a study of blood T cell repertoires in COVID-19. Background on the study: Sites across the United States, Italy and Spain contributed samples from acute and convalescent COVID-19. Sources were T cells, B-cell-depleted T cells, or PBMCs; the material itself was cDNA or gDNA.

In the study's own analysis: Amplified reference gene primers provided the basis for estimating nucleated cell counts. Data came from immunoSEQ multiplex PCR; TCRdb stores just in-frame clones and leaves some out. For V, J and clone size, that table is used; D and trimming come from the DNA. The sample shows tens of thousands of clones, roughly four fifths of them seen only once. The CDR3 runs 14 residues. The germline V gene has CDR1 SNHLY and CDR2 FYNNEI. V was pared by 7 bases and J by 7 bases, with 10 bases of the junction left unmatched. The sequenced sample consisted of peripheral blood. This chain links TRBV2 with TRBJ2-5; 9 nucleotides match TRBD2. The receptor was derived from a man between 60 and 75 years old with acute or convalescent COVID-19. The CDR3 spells CASKPSGARGTQYF. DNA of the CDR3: TGTGCCAGCAAGCCTAGCGGGGCTCGGGGGACCCAGTACTTC. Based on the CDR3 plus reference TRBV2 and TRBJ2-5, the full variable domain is EPEVTQTPSHQVTQMGQEVILRCVPISNHLYFYWYRQILGQKVEFLVSFYNNEISEKSEIFDDQFSVERPDGSNFTLKIRSTKLEDSAMYFCASKPSGARGTQYFGPGTRLLVL.